This T cell receptor (beta chain) comes out of a study of graft-versus-host responses after intestinal transplantation. On the study more broadly: Isolated intestinal, liver-intestinal, or multivisceral transplants had been given to the recipients. General study points: Peak levels of circulating GvH clones tracked with early post-transplant HvG declines. Allografts of one patient group, those with graft-donor T cell macrochimerism, had high graft-versus-host to host-versus-graft clonal ratios.

TCRdb's copy holds only in-frame clones and misses some; the assay was immunoSEQ multiplex PCR. Of about 120,000 clones detected, over 80% appear once; the ten largest clones hold more than 0.095%. About this clone itself: The target antigen is unknown.

CDR1 SGHTA and CDR2 FQGTGA come from the germline V gene. The CDR3 contains 15 residues. Trimming pared 5 bases from V and 0 bases from J, leaving 13 bases between. This rearrangement joins TRBV7-3 to TRBJ1-1, with D possibly TRBD1 on 5 matching bases. This clonotype was sampled from a human donor who received an intestinal transplant. The sequencing used unstimulated CD4+ T cells sorted from spleen or lymph node cells, collected before intestinal transplant. CDR3 DNA sequence: TGTGCCAGCAGCCCCGGCGGGGGGATGAACACTGAAGCTTTCTTT. This codes for CASSPGGGMNTEAFF.